These 26 T cell receptor beta chains originate from one sample sequenced in a study of cytomegalovirus exposure and HLA in healthy donors (dated by TCRdb to the late 2010s). Library construction relied on the immunoSEQ multiplex PCR assay. Imported from immuneACCESS, the table was reduced by TCRdb to in-frame sequences with V and J called. These copies leave out some clones; in studies compared against another copy, an unresolved V gene accounts for under half, and the cause of the remainder is not known. Counted in this sample were under 250,000 clones; roughly 87% of them appeared once. Together, the top ten hold roughly 2% of the sample. The source material was PBMCs. The receptors stem from a young woman in good health and CMV-seropositive.

The V call is TRBV9, the J call TRBJ2-7, with a tentative D call TRBD1 (6 bases). Per the germline V gene, CDR1 is SGDLS and CDR2 is YYNGEE. The CDR3 is 13 amino acids. V lost 3 bases to trimming and J lost 3 bases, with 10 bases between them. CDR3 DNA sequence: TGTGCCAGCAGCGCCGGACAGAGCTACGAGCAGTACTTC. Translated: CASSAGQSYEQYF.

The J gene is TRBJ2-7, the V gene TRBV25-1, with D unclear. The V end lost 2 bases, the J end lost 1 base, and 12 bases lay between the germline ends. CDR3 length: 15 amino acids. Germline V gene sequence: CDR1 MGHDK, CDR2 SYGVNS. The CDR3 DNA sequence: TGTGCCAGCAGTGAAATGGGCCAGAAGTCCTACGAGCAGTACTTC. It codes for CASSEMGQKSYEQYF.

This clone was observed a single time. This rearrangement joins TRBV5-1 to TRBJ2-1, with 8 positions matching TRBD2. This CDR3 comprises 15 residues. The germline V gene has CDR1 SGHRS and CDR2 YFSETQ. Trimming cost V 4 bases and J 2 bases; bases outside gene matches: 5. The CDR3 DNA follows: TGCGCCAGCAGCGTGAATAGCGGGACCTACAATGAGCAGTTCTTC. Protein sequence: CASSVNSGTYNEQFF.

A note on this clone: The identical CDR3 is also encoded by other nucleotide sequences in the sample. J is TRBJ1-1 and V is TRBV18, with 8 positions matching TRBD1. The CDR3 has 14 amino acids. V shed 2 bases and J 5 bases; nucleotides not matched to a gene: 4. Germline V lookup: CDR1 KGHSH, CDR2 LQKENI. The CDR3, as DNA: TGTGCCAGCTCACCAACTACAGGGGGTACTGAAGCTTTCTTT. Amino acid sequence: CASSPTTGGTEAFF.

The chain couples TRBV10-1 to TRBJ2-6, with D unresolved. Per the germline V gene, CDR1 is WNHNN and CDR2 is SYGVQD (reference sequence). V lost 5 bases and J 1 base, leaving 6 bases between the germline ends. This CDR3 is built from 14 residues. CDR3 amino acids: CASSSGSGANVLTF. DNA for the CDR3: TGCGCCAGCAGTTCCGGGTCTGGGGCCAACGTCCTGACTTTC.

The chain recombines TRBV6-6 with TRBJ1-5; maybe TRBD1 (5 bases). The CDR3 has 14 amino acids. Germline V gene lookup returns CDR1 MNHNY and CDR2 SVGAGI (reference sequence). Deletions cut 7 bases from V and 2 bases from J, with 12 bases between. In nucleotides, the CDR3 is TGTGCCAGCACCGGGGGTTTTGGCAATCAGCCCCAGCATTTT. Its protein is CASTGGFGNQPQHF.

The rearrangement uses TRBV28 and TRBJ2-7; the match to TRBD1 covers 8 bases. The germline gives CDR1 MDHEN, CDR2 SYDVKM. With 9 bases clipped from V and 4 bases from J, the junction kept 11 bases outside the gene matches. The CDR3 length is 14 residues. The CDR3 here is CASFSRDRNYEQYF. CDR3 nucleotides: TGTGCCAGTTTTTCCCGGGACAGGAATTACGAGCAGTACTTC. Looking up the rest from reference TRBV28 and TRBJ2-7 gives the full variable domain: DVKVTQSSRYLVKRTGEKVFLECVQDMDHENMFWYRQDPGLGLRLIYFSYDVKMKEKGDIPEGYSVSREKKERFSLILESASTNQTSMYLCASFSRDRNYEQYFGPGTRLTVT.

The chain employs TRBV27 and TRBJ2-7; D might be TRBD2 (6 bases). V lost 6 bases to trimming and J lost 6 bases, with 27 bases between them. Germline V gives CDR1 MNHEY, CDR2 SMNVEV (reference sequence). The CDR3 runs 17 residues. The CDR3 region is CASSLGVGGARAGEQYF. The CDR3 nucleotides read TGTGCCAGCAGCCTGGGCGTGGGGGGAGCGCGAGCGGGCGAGCAGTACTTC.

This clone was detected only once. The rearrangement uses TRBV15 and TRBJ2-7; TRBD2 is a possible D gene (6 bases). Trimming pared 1 base from V and 3 bases from J, leaving 7 bases between. This CDR3 spans 13 amino acids. Germline loops: CDR1 LNHNV, CDR2 YYDKDF (reference sequence). The CDR3 coding sequence is TGTGCCACCAGCAGAGGGACTAACTACGAGCAGTACTTC. Amino acid sequence: CATSRGTNYEQYF.

This sequence joins TRBV27 and TRBJ1-4, with a weak D call TRBD1 (5 bases). This CDR3 region has 14 residues. Trimming left V 3 bases short and J 7 bases short, with 12 bases between. CDR1 and CDR2 (germline): MNHEY, SMNVEV (reference sequence). Here the CDR3 DNA reads TGTGCCAGCAGTTTCAGCCAGGGAGGTGAAAAACTGTTTTTT. Amino acid sequence: CASSFSQGGEKLFF.

The chain combines TRBV11-2 with TRBJ2-7, with D possibly matching TRBD1 (5 bases). Trimming pared 5 bases from V and 7 bases from J, leaving 12 bases between. The CDR3 is 12 residues long. The V gene's germline CDR1 is SGHAT and CDR2 FQNNGV. CDR3 region: CASSPRAGEQYF. CDR3 nucleotides: TGTGCCAGCAGCCCCCGGGCAGGGGAGCAGTACTTC.

The gene calls are TRBV28 and TRBJ2-7, with TRBD1 matching 9 bases. Germline loops: CDR1 MDHEN, CDR2 SYDVKM. V gave up 3 bases and J gave up 3 bases; unmatched junction bases: 15. The CDR3 is 18 amino acids. The CDR3 spells CASSFPGSGTGTNYEQYF. In DNA, the CDR3 is TGTGCCAGCAGTTTTCCCGGTTCCGGGACAGGGACCAACTACGAGCAGTACTTC. Using reference TRBV28 and TRBJ2-7 for the parts outside the CDR3, the full variable domain is DVKVTQSSRYLVKRTGEKVFLECVQDMDHENMFWYRQDPGLGLRLIYFSYDVKMKEKGDIPEGYSVSREKKERFSLILESASTNQTSMYLCASSFPGSGTGTNYEQYFGPGTRLTVT.

The CDR3, as DNA: TGTGCCAGCAGCTCCAGCTGGACTAGCGGGAGGAGTGAGCAGTTCTTC. It yields the protein CASSSSWTSGRSEQFF. The V call is TRBV7-3, the J call TRBJ2-1, with 14 bases matching TRBD2. Germline-derived CDR1 and CDR2 are SGHTA and FQGTGA. After removal of 4 bases from V and 9 bases from J, the junction contained 8 bases not matched to a gene. This CDR3 comprises 16 residues.

Judged by abundance, this clone is medium-sized. The chain combines TRBV6-4 with TRBJ2-1; 12 bases line up with TRBD2. The CDR3 totals 15 residues. Losses at the gene ends were 0 bases for V and 9 bases for J; bases not matched to a gene: 3. Germline-derived CDR1 and CDR2 are MRHNA and SNTAGT. CDR3 region: CASSDSTSGSFEQFF. Here the CDR3 DNA reads TGTGCCAGCAGTGACTCGACTAGCGGGAGTTTTGAGCAGTTCTTC.

This chain links TRBV29-1 with TRBJ1-1; TRBD1 is a possible D gene (5 bases). The V and J ends lost 0 bases and 4 bases respectively, with 15 bases between them. Germline CDR1 reads SQVTM; CDR2 reads ANQGSEA. The CDR3 spans 15 residues. CDR3 sequence: CSVEDLGGPSTEAFF. In nucleotides, the CDR3 is TGCAGCGTTGAAGATCTCGGGGGACCTAGCACTGAAGCTTTCTTT. Together with reference TRBV29-1 and TRBJ1-1, the CDR3 gives the full variable domain: SAVISQKPSRDICQRGTSLTIQCQVDSQVTMMFWYRQQPGQSLTLIATANQGSEATYESGFVIDKFPISRPNLTFSTLTVSNMSPEDSSIYLCSVEDLGGPSTEAFFGQGTRLTVV.

The J gene is TRBJ1-1, the V gene TRBV12-5; the match to TRBD1 covers 8 bases. The CDR3 runs 15 residues. V was pared by 5 bases and J by 5 bases, with 10 bases of the junction left unmatched. Germline CDR1 is LGHNT and CDR2 is FRNRAP. Here the CDR3 reads CASGPSRTGKTEAFF. CDR3 nucleotides: TGTGCTAGTGGTCCCTCACGGACAGGGAAAACTGAAGCTTTCTTT.

The chain carries TRBV4-1 and TRBJ1-4; D call uncertain. The CDR3 contains 16 residues. Germline lookup yields CDR1 MGHRA and CDR2 YSYEKL. The V end was cut by 5 bases, the J end by 8 bases, with 21 bases between. CDR3 bases: TGCGCCAGCAGCTACCAAGCGTTTCGGTTTGGAGAAAAACTGTTTTTT. This codes for CASSYQAFRFGEKLFF.

The genes are TRBV6-1 and TRBJ1-4, with D maybe TRBD1 (6 bases). CDR1 is MNHNS, CDR2 SASEGT, per germline. This CDR3 region has 14 residues. Trimming cost V 2 bases and J 6 bases, with 10 bases left between them. CDR3 DNA sequence: TGTGCCAGCAGTGAAAGGGACACTTATGAAAAACTGTTTTTT. Encoded protein: CASSERDTYEKLFF.

The chain recombines TRBV6-6 with TRBJ2-7; possible D gene TRBD2, 6 bases. With 5 bases removed from V and 3 bases from J, the gap between germline ends came to 14 bases. This CDR3 is built from 14 residues. The germline V gene encodes CDR1 MNHNY and CDR2 SVGAGI (reference sequence). This chain's CDR3 is CASSENGGIYEQYF. CDR3 DNA: TGTGCCAGCAGTGAGAACGGCGGGATCTACGAGCAGTACTTC.

This chain connects TRBV27 to TRBJ2-7; 9 nucleotides align to TRBD2. This CDR3 comprises 15 residues. With 5 bases clipped from V and 3 bases from J, the junction kept 8 bases outside the gene matches. CDR1 MNHEY and CDR2 SMNVEV come from the germline V gene (reference sequence). The CDR3 DNA reads TGTGCCAGCAGTATAGCCGGGACTAGCAACTACGAGCAGTACTTC. Its protein is CASSIAGTSNYEQYF.

This chain links TRBV20-1 with TRBJ2-5, with a tentative D call TRBD2 (5 bases). Germline values: CDR1 DFQATT, CDR2 SNEGSKA (reference sequence). V lost 6 bases and J 5 bases, leaving 10 bases between the germline ends. The CDR3 sequence is 11 residues long. Written as DNA, the CDR3 is TGCAGTGCAGCACTAGAGGAGACCCAGTACTTC. Protein product: CSAALEETQYF.

The chain couples TRBV6-1 to TRBJ2-1; TRBD1 might be the D (6 bases). The CDR3 extends over 15 amino acids. Germline V gene lookup returns CDR1 MNHNS and CDR2 SASEGT. V lost 2 bases, J lost 2 bases, and 10 bases lay in between. The CDR3 region has the DNA TGTGCCAGCAGTGAAACAGGGCAGGCCTACAATGAGCAGTTCTTC. Its protein product is CASSETGQAYNEQFF.

This chain links TRBV16 with TRBJ2-7, with a weak D call TRBD1 (6 bases). Germline V gives CDR1 KGHSY, CDR2 FQNENV. Trimming took 2 bases from V and 0 from J, leaving 11 bases between them. The CDR3 contains 15 residues. CDR3 amino acids: CASSQGQSSSYEQYF. Here the CDR3 DNA reads TGTGCCAGCAGCCAAGGACAGTCAAGCTCCTACGAGCAGTACTTC.

This clone showed up just once. The rearrangement joins TRBV27 to TRBJ2-7, with D possibly matching TRBD1 (5 bases). The CDR3 is made up of 14 amino acids. Germline values: CDR1 MNHEY, CDR2 SMNVEV (reference sequence). V was pared by 2 bases and J by 5 bases, with 13 bases between. Written as DNA, the CDR3 is TGTGCCAGCAGTTTAACCCCAGGGTTCCACGAGCAGTACTTC. The encoded protein is CASSLTPGFHEQYF.

The chain links TRBV28 to TRBJ1-1; D is possibly TRBD1 (5 bases). CDR1 and CDR2 from the germline V gene are MDHEN and SYDVKM. The CDR3 is 16 residues long. Trimming shortened V by 1 base and J by 6 bases, and 18 bases separated the two germline ends. CDR3 sequence (DNA): TGTGCCAGCAGTTTATTCCGGACAAATCTTAGGGCTGAAGCTTTCTTT. Its protein is CASSLFRTNLRAEAFF.

The genes are TRBV7-9 and TRBJ1-1, with D maybe TRBD1 (5 bases). V was pared by 1 base and J by 4 bases, with 10 bases between. Germline CDR1 SEHNR, CDR2 FQNEAQ (reference sequence). This CDR3 is 14 amino acids long. The CDR3 DNA is TGTGCCAGCAGCTTAGGGGGGGGAGGCACTGAAGCTTTCTTT. Translation gives CASSLGGGGTEAFF. The variable domain in full, completed from reference TRBV7-9 and TRBJ1-1, reads DTGVSQNPRHKITKRGQNVTFRCDPISEHNRLYWYRQTLGQGPEFLTYFQNEAQLEKSRLLSDRFSAERPKGSFSTLEIQRTEQGDSAMYLCASSLGGGGTEAFFGQGTRLTVV.